These 23 T cell receptor beta chains were sequenced from one sample in a study of CD8+ T cells in alopecia areata. Stated treatment: oral pan-JAK inhibitor, 5-10 mg twice daily. After isolation, RNA underwent reverse transcription to generate cDNA as the sequencing template. TCRdb keeps only in-frame clones here, not all; method: immunoSEQ multiplex PCR. In the table there are 200,000 to 250,000 clones, about 58% of which are singletons. Source: CD4+ T cells sorted from blood, taken at week 4, from a patient treated with tofacitinib. These receptor sequences come from a human donor with alopecia areata.

This chain uses TRBV19 with TRBJ1-5; D call uncertain. The CDR3 is 17 residues long. V dropped 3 bases and J dropped 1 base, with 16 bases sitting between them. Germline V gene data show CDR1 as LNHDA and CDR2 as SQIVND (reference sequence). CDR3 protein: CASSIRNGWKSNQPQHF. The CDR3 DNA sequence: TGTGCCAGTAGTATCCGAAATGGATGGAAAAGCAATCAGCCCCAGCATTTT.

The chain recombines TRBV25-1 with TRBJ1-2; tentatively, D is TRBD1 (6 bases). This CDR3 contains 14 residues. Deletions cut 1 base from V and 7 bases from J, with 13 bases between. Looked up from germline, CDR1 is MGHDK and CDR2 is SYGVNS. CDR3 nucleotide sequence: TGTGCCAGCAGTGAATCCGGCAGGGGCTCTGGCTACACCTTC. Its translation: CASSESGRGSGYTF.

This clone is a singleton in its sample. This sequence joins TRBV29-1 and TRBJ2-7; TRBD2 is a possible D gene (5 bases). The CDR3 length is 11 residues. The germline V gene encodes CDR1 SQVTM and CDR2 ANQGSEA. Trimming left V 6 bases short and J 5 bases short, with 11 bases between. CDR3 sequence reads: CSVEDVDEQYF. The DNA for the CDR3 is TGCAGCGTGGAGGACGTGGACGAGCAGTACTTC.

V and J are TRBV30 and TRBJ1-6; D unresolved. From germline, CDR1 is GTSNPN and CDR2 SVGIG (reference sequence). This CDR3 is 16 amino acids long. V gave up 0 bases and J gave up 0 bases, with 9 bases separating them. Written as DNA, the CDR3 is TGTGCCTGGAGTGTCGGAAGGATCTCCTATAATTCACCCCTCCACTTT. Protein product: CAWSVGRISYNSPLHF.

This clone has just one count. The chain links TRBV30 to TRBJ1-4, with D tentatively TRBD1 (5 bases). The CDR3 is 13 amino acids. V lost 4 bases and J lost 5, with 11 bases in between. Germline values: CDR1 GTSNPN, CDR2 SVGIG (reference sequence). The CDR3 sequence is CAWNLQENEKLFF. The CDR3 nucleotides are TGTGCCTGGAATTTACAGGAGAATGAAAAACTGTTTTTT.

The V and J genes are TRBV15 and TRBJ2-2, with 8 positions matching TRBD2. The CDR3 totals 15 residues. The junction had 7 bases not matched to a gene; V was cut back by 3 bases and J by 7 bases. Germline-derived CDR1 and CDR2 are LNHNV and YYDKDF (reference sequence). The CDR3 DNA reads TGTGCCACCAGCAGGCTGGGACTAGAGTTCGGGGAGCTGTTTTTT. This sequence encodes CATSRLGLEFGELFF.

V is TRBV7-2 and J is TRBJ1-5; maybe TRBD1 (5 bases). Germline CDR1 is SGHTA and CDR2 is FQGNSA. The CDR3 runs to 14 residues. The V gene lost 3 bases and the J gene lost 4 bases, with 10 bases spanning the gap. The CDR3 DNA sequence: TGTGCCAGCAGCTTTTACGGGGGAAATCAGCCCCAGCATTTT. It encodes CASSFYGGNQPQHF.

The chain is built from TRBV30 and TRBJ1-1; maybe TRBD1 (6 bases). The CDR3 runs 13 residues. V lost 0 bases and J lost 4, with 9 bases in between. Germline loops: CDR1 GTSNPN, CDR2 SVGIG (reference sequence). The CDR3 region is CAWSVQGPTEAFF. As DNA, the CDR3 is TGTGCCTGGAGTGTACAGGGACCCACTGAAGCTTTCTTT.

The genes are TRBV20-1 and TRBJ1-1; the D is unclear. The CDR3 spans 11 residues. V gave up 8 bases and J gave up 0 bases, with 7 bases separating them. Germline V gives CDR1 DFQATT, CDR2 SNEGSKA (reference sequence). The CDR3 DNA sequence: TGCAGTTCTTATATGAACACTGAAGCTTTCTTT. It specifies CSSYMNTEAFF.

The chain links TRBV5-1 to TRBJ2-7; D uncertain. Germline CDR1 is SGHRS and CDR2 is YFSETQ. V gave up 4 bases and J gave up 0 bases, with 11 bases separating them. This CDR3 is 14 amino acids long. The CDR3 is CASSTQKSSYEQYF. In DNA form, the CDR3 reads TGCGCCAGCAGCACTCAGAAGAGCTCCTACGAGCAGTACTTC.

The genes are TRBV29-1 and TRBJ2-7, with D unresolved. Between the trimmed V and J ends, which lost 4 bases and 1 base, there was a span of 8 bases. The length of the CDR3 is 12 residues. Germline V gene lookup returns CDR1 SQVTM and CDR2 ANQGSEA. The DNA of the CDR3 is TGCAGCGTTGGTGTAACTTCCTACGAGCAGTACTTC. Translation gives CSVGVTSYEQYF.

In this sample, this clone turned up a few times. This rearrangement joins TRBV5-6 to TRBJ1-6; D unclear. Germline CDR1 and CDR2: SGHDT and YYEEEE. V gave up 1 base and J gave up 3 bases, with 8 bases separating them. This CDR3 has 15 residues. The CDR3 DNA follows: TGTGCCAGCAGCTTGAACAGACTCTATAATTCACCCCTCCACTTT. It specifies CASSLNRLYNSPLHF.

The chain is built from TRBV6-5 and TRBJ1-5; D possibly corresponds to TRBD1 (6 bases). This CDR3 comprises 15 residues. V lost 4 bases and J lost 0, with 10 bases in between. Germline values: CDR1 MNHEY, CDR2 SVGAGI. The CDR3 region is CASSSGGPSNQPQHF. In DNA form, the CDR3 reads TGTGCCAGCAGTTCGGGGGGCCCTAGCAATCAGCCCCAGCATTTT.

This clone was counted a single time. Mismatch with germline at one junction end may stem from a read error. V is TRBV7-2 and J is TRBJ2-3; TRBD2 agrees at 9 bases. The CDR3 has 15 amino acids. CDR1 is SGHTA and CDR2 is FQGNSA in the germline V gene. CDR3 residues: CASSVAGVTPDTQYF. DNA of the CDR3: TGTGCCAGCAGCGTAGCGGGGGTAACACCAGATACGCAGTATTTT.

The rearrangement links TRBV5-1 to TRBJ2-3; 7 bases fit TRBD1. V lost 1 base to trimming and J lost 6 bases; unmatched junction nucleotides: 8. Germline V gene sequence: CDR1 SGHRS, CDR2 YFSETQ. The CDR3 loop spans 15 amino acids. This chain's CDR3 is CASSLYEGAEDTQYF. The CDR3 region has the DNA TGCGCCAGCAGCTTGTACGAGGGGGCGGAGGATACGCAGTATTTT.

This clone was seen only a few times. This rearrangement joins TRBV2 to TRBJ1-4; tentative D call: TRBD1 (6 bases). The CDR3 totals 13 residues. Germline assignment: CDR1 SNHLY and CDR2 FYNNEI. The V gene lost 4 bases and the J gene lost 8 bases, with 11 bases spanning the gap. The chain's CDR3 is CASSGRDIEKLFF. For the CDR3, the DNA is TGTGCCAGCAGTGGCCGGGACATCGAAAAACTGTTTTTT. The whole variable domain, remainder taken from reference TRBV2 and TRBJ1-4, is EPEVTQTPSHQVTQMGQEVILRCVPISNHLYFYWYRQILGQKVEFLVSFYNNEISEKSEIFDDQFSVERPDGSNFTLKIRSTKLEDSAMYFCASSGRDIEKLFFGSGTQLSVL.

The chain links TRBV30 to TRBJ2-6, with no clear D. V gave up 4 bases and J gave up 2 bases, with 9 bases separating them. Germline V lookup: CDR1 GTSNPN, CDR2 SVGIG (reference sequence). The CDR3 length is 14 residues. This CDR3 is CAWKIGPGANVLTF. DNA of the CDR3: TGTGCCTGGAAGATTGGCCCTGGGGCCAACGTCCTGACTTTC.

The chain recombines TRBV15 with TRBJ2-1; D is ambiguous. CDR3 size: 11 residues. From germline, CDR1 is LNHNV and CDR2 YYDKDF (reference sequence). V lost 4 bases to trimming and J lost 9 bases, with 7 bases between them. The CDR3, as DNA: TGTGCCACCAGCAATTTGGCTGAGCAGTTCTTC. It encodes CATSNLAEQFF.

The chain has TRBV29-1 and TRBJ2-1; a weak D match, TRBD2 (6 bases). CDR3 length equals 14 residues. V lost 6 bases to trimming and J lost 6 bases, with 18 bases between them. Germline CDR1 is SQVTM and CDR2 is ANQGSEA. Here the CDR3 DNA reads TGCAGCGTGGGGCGGGACCGTGGGGGCAATGAGCAGTTCTTC. Translated, it gives CSVGRDRGGNEQFF.

Only a few counts were recorded for this clone. The J gene is TRBJ1-2, the V gene TRBV2, with 8 nucleotides matching TRBD1. CDR3 size: 15 residues. Trimming removed 6 bases from V and 3 bases from J; junction bases left unmatched: 9. Germline-derived CDR1 and CDR2 are SNHLY and FYNNEI. DNA of the CDR3: TGTGCCAGCAGGGCCGGGACAGGCAACGACTATGGCTACACCTTC. This codes for CASRAGTGNDYGYTF.

The sample holds a few counts of this clone. Other DNA sequences within the sample encode an identical CDR3. The chain employs TRBV5-1 and TRBJ1-1; D gene unclear. Deletions cut 1 base from V and 1 base from J, with 5 bases between. The CDR3 is 13 residues long. CDR1 is SGHRS, CDR2 YFSETQ, per germline. CDR3 bases: TGCGCCAGCAGCTTGTGGGAGAACACTGAAGCTTTCTTT. This sequence encodes CASSLWENTEAFF.

This chain links TRBV9 with TRBJ2-1; D is ambiguous. This CDR3 contains 15 residues. Germline lookup yields CDR1 SGDLS and CDR2 YYNGEE. Trimming cost V 4 bases and J 2 bases, with 13 bases left between them. CDR3 protein: CASSIRTVTYNEQFF. CDR3 DNA sequence: TGTGCCAGCAGCATCCGGACGGTAACCTACAATGAGCAGTTCTTC.

This chain connects TRBV5-1 to TRBJ2-3; D ambiguous. CDR1 is SGHRS, CDR2 YFSETQ, per germline. Trimming stripped 5 bases from V and 5 bases from J, with 9 bases between. This CDR3 has 12 amino acids. The CDR3 bases are TGCGCCAGCAGTGATGGCCAAGATACGCAGTATTTT. It codes for CASSDGQDTQYF.